Below, 5 T cell receptor beta chains from the same sample are listed, as sequenced in a study of vaccination effects on CD4 cells after COVID-19 (dated by TCRdb to 2021 to 2024). The method was the immunoSEQ multiplex PCR assay. As stored in TCRdb, this immuneACCESS dataset retains in-frame rearrangements with V and J assigned. A fraction of the clones does not appear; measured against another copy, unresolved V genes explain less than half of the discrepancy, and the remainder lacks a known reason. The table for this sample lists 65,000 to 85,000 clones; 80% of them were counted only once. The ten largest clones take up 12% of the sample. These TCRs are of unknown antigen specificity. In the ViraFEST assay, PBMC were stimulated with viral peptide pools, and antigen-specific CD4+ T cell clonotypes were then identified by expansion using TCR sequencing. After 10 to 11 days of culture, CD4+ T cells were isolated with the EasySep CD4+ T cell isolation kit. Negative nucleocapsid antibody results before and after vaccination confirmed that the healthy vaccine recipients had no prior SARS-CoV-2 infection.

The specimen comprised CD4+ T cells from PBMCs cultured with SARS-CoV-2 spike peptides, sampled before COVID-19 vaccination. Explained via the paper, the cell subset or site label denotes: SARS-CoV-2 spike overlapping peptide pool stimulation. The receptor source for this set is a human donor who received a COVID-19 vaccine.

This chain joins TRBV3-1 (or the pseudogene TRBV3-2) and TRBJ1-6; no clear D. Germline CDR1 LGHDT, CDR2 YNNKEL (reference sequence). This CDR3 has 14 amino acids. The V gene lost 2 bases and the J gene lost 5 bases, with 7 bases spanning the gap. Here the CDR3 reads CASSQRWDNSPLHF. The CDR3, as DNA: TGTGCCAGCAGCCAACGTTGGGATAATTCACCCCTCCACTTT.

The V call is TRBV24-1, the J call TRBJ2-1; 9 positions agree with TRBD2. This CDR3 has 17 amino acids. With V trimmed by 7 bases and J by 4 bases, 13 bases remained unmatched. The germline V gene has CDR1 KGHDR and CDR2 SFDVKD. The CDR3 nucleotides read TGTGCCACCAGCTACACTGCCGGGACTAGCAGTTACAATGAGCAGTTCTTC. Protein: CATSYTAGTSSYNEQFF.

V is TRBV19 and J is TRBJ2-3, with 9 bases matching TRBD1. V lost 4 bases and J lost 2; bases outside the gene matches: 7. The germline V gene encodes CDR1 LNHDA and CDR2 SQIVND (reference sequence). There are 16 residues in the CDR3. DNA of the CDR3: TGTGCCAGTAGTACCCTAGGACAGGGGATCACAGATACGCAGTATTTT. Its translation: CASSTLGQGITDTQYF.

V is TRBV4-2 and J is TRBJ2-5; 8 bases map to TRBD2. The V and J ends lost 4 bases and 4 bases, in that order; junction bases with no gene match: 8. Germline assignment: CDR1 LGHNA and CDR2 YNFKEQ. This CDR3 comprises 15 residues. CDR3 in DNA: TGTGCCAGCAGCCCCGGACTAGCCGGCTTAGAGACCCAGTACTTC. This gives the protein CASSPGLAGLETQYF.

This chain connects TRBV29-1 to TRBJ1-4; the D gene is possibly TRBD1 (6 bases). The CDR3 consists of 15 residues. Germline V gene sequence: CDR1 SQVTM, CDR2 ANQGSEA. V was cut by 3 bases and J by 3 bases, with 14 bases left in between. This CDR3 is CSVEFAGGPNEKLFF. CDR3 sequence (DNA): TGCAGCGTTGAGTTCGCTGGGGGGCCTAATGAAAAACTGTTTTTT.